This entry features one TCR beta chain sequence. The data stem from a study of cytomegalovirus exposure and HLA in healthy donors. Germline V CDR1 and CDR2: SGHRS, YFSETQ. This CDR3 region has 16 residues. The J segment lost 4 bases and the V segment lost 4 bases, leaving 9 bases of the junction unmatched. Vbeta (60) and Jbeta (13) primers were used in the PCR. Sequenced by immunoSEQ multiplex PCR; TCRdb stores in-frame clones only, minus some. The sample holds 45,000 to 60,000 clones, around 70% seen once. The sample comprised PBMCs. The sequence came from a woman between 50 and 59 years old in good health and CMV-seronegative. This chain uses TRBV5-1 with TRBJ1-1; 11 bases are a match to TRBD1. The CDR3 coding sequence is TGCGCCAGCAGCCCGGGACAGGGGGAGCCTGGCACTGAAGCTTTCTTT. Amino acid sequence: CASSPGQGEPGTEAFF.